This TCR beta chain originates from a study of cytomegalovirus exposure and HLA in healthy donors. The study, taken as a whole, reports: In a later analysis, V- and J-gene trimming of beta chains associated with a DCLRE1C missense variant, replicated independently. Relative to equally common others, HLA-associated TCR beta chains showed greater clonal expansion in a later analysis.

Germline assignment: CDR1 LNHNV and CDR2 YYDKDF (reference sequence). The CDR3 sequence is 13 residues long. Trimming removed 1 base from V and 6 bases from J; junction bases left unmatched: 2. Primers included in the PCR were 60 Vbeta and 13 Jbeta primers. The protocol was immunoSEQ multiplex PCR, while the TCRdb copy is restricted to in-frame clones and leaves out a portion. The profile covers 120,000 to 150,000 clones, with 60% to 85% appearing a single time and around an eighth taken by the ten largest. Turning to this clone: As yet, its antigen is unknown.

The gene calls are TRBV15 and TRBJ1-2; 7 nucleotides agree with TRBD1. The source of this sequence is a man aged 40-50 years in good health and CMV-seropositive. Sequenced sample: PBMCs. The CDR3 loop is CATSRGQGHGYTF. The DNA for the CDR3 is TGTGCCACCAGCAGAGGACAGGGTCATGGCTACACCTTC.